The T cell receptor (beta chain) under discussion was sequenced for a study of control samples from healthy donors and cancer patients. Germline CDR1 reads LNHDA; CDR2 reads SQIVND (reference sequence). V lost 7 bases and J lost 7; bases outside the gene matches: 8. This CDR3 is built from 14 residues. The sample holds a few counts of this clone. Generated by immunoSEQ multiplex PCR, the TCRdb table keeps only in-frame clones and is missing some. Among 100,000 to 150,000 clones listed, roughly 90% were seen once. The chain uses TRBV19 and TRBJ2-1; 9 nucleotides line up with TRBD1. The clonotype was recovered from a man aged 18 to 29 in good health. Sequencing was performed on blood. This CDR3 reads CASTVTGGGNEQFF. DNA for the CDR3: TGTGCCAGTACTGTGACAGGGGGTGGGAATGAGCAGTTCTTC.